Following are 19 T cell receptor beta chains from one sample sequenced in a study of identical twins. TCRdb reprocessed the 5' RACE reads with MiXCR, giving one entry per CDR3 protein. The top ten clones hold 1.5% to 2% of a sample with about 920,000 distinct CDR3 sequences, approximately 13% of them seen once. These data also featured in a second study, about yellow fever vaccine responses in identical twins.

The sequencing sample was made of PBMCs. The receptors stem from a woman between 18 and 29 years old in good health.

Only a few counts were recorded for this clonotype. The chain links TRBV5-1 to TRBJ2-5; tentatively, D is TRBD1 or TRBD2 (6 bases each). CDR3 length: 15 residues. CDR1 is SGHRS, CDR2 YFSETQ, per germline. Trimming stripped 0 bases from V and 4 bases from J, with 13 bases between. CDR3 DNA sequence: TGCGCCAGCAGCTTGGTCGTGGGGGGCCGAGAGACCCAGTACTTC. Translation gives CASSLVVGGRETQYF.

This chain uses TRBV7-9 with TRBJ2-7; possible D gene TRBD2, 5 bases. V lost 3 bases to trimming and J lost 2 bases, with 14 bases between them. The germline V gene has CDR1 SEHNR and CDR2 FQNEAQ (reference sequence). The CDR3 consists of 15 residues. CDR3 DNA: TGTGCCAGCAGCTTGGGAGAGACGCGAGCCTACGAGCAGTACTTC. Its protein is CASSLGETRAYEQYF.

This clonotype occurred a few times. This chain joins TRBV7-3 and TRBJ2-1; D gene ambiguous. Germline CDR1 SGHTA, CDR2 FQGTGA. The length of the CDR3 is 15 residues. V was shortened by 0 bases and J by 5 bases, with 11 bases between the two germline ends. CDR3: CASSLTRFENNEQFF. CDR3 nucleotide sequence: TGTGCCAGCAGCTTAACCCGGTTTGAAAACAATGAGCAGTTCTTC.

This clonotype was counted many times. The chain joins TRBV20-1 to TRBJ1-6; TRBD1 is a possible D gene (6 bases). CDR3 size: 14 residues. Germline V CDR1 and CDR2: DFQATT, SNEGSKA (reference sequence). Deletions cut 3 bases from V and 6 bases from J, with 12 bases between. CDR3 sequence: CSASYRGSNSPLHF. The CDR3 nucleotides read TGCAGTGCTAGTTATAGGGGGAGTAATTCACCCCTCCACTTT.

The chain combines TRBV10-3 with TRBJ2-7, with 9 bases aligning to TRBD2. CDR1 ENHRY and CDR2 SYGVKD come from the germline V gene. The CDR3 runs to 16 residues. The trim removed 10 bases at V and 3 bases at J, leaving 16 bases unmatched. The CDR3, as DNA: TGTGCCACCGGGACTAGCATTATATTTAGGGGCTACGAGCAGTACTTC. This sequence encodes CATGTSIIFRGYEQYF.

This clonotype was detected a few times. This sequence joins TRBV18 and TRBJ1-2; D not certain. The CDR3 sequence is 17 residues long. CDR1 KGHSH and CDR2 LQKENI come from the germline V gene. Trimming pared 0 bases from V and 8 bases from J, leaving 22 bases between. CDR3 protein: CASSPPNPSQQIEGYTF. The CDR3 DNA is TGTGCCAGCTCACCACCGAATCCCTCTCAACAGATAGAGGGCTACACCTTC.

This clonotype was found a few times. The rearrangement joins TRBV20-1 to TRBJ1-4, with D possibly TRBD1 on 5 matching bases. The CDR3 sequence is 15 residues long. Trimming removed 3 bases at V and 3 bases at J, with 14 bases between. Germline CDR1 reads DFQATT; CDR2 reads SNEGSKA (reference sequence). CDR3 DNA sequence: TGCAGTGCTAGGACAAACAGGCCGGCTAATGAAAAACTGTTTTTT. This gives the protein CSARTNRPANEKLFF.

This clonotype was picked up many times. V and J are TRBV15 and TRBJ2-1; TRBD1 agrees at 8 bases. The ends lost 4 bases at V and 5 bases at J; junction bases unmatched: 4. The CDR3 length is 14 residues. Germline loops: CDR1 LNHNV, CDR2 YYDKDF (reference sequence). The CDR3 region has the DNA TGTGCCACCAGCAAGGACAGGGCTAACAATGAGCAGTTCTTC. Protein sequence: CATSKDRANNEQFF.

The CDR3 loop reads CASSLGDVGADTQYF. The CDR3 DNA follows: TGTGCCAGCAGCTTAGGAGACGTTGGGGCAGATACGCAGTATTTT. V and J are TRBV7-9 and TRBJ2-3; no firm D call. Germline V lookup: CDR1 SEHNR, CDR2 FQNEAQ (reference sequence). CDR3 length: 15 residues. Deletions cut 1 base from V and 4 bases from J, with 12 bases between.

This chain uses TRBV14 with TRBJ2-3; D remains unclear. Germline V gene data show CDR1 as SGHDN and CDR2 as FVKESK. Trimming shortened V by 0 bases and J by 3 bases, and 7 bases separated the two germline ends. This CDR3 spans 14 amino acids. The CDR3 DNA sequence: TGTGCCAGCAGCCAAGAAATAAAGACAGATACGCAGTATTTT. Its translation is CASSQEIKTDTQYF.

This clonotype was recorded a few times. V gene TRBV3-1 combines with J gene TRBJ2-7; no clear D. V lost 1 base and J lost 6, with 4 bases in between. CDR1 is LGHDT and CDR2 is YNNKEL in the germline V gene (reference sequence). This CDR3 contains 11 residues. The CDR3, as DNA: TGTGCCAGCAGCCAAGGTGCCGAGCAGTACGTC. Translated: CASSQGAEQYV.

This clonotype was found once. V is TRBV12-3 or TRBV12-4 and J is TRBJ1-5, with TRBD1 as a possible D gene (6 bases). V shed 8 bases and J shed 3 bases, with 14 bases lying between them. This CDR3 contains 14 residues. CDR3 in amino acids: CASGRTAHNQPQHF. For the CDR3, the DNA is TGTGCCAGCGGGAGGACAGCCCACAATCAGCCCCAGCATTTT.

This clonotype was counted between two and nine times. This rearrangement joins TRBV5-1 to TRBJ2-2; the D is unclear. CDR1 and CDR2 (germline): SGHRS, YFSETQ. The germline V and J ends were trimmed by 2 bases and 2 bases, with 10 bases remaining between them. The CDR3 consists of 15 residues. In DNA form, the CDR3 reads TGCGCCAGCAGCTTAAATTCGGCCAACACCGGGGAGCTGTTTTTT. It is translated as CASSLNSANTGELFF.

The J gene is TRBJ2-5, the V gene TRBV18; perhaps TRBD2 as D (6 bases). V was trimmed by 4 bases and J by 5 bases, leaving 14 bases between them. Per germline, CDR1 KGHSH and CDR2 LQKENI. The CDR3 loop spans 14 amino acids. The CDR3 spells CASSLGTSLETQYF. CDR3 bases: TGTGCCAGCTCACTGGGTACTAGCTTGGAGACCCAGTACTTC. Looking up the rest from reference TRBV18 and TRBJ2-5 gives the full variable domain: NAGVMQNPRHLVRRRGQEARLRCSPMKGHSHVYWYRQLPEEGLKFMVYLQKENIIDESGMPKERFSAEFPKEGPSILRIQQVVRGDSAAYFCASSLGTSLETQYFGPGTRLLVL.

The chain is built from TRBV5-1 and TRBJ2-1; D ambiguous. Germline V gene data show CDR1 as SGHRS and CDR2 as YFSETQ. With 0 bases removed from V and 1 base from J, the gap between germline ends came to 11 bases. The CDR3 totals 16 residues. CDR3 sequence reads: CASSLAQEMSYNEQFF. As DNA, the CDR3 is TGCGCCAGCAGCTTGGCCCAGGAAATGTCCTACAATGAGCAGTTCTTC.

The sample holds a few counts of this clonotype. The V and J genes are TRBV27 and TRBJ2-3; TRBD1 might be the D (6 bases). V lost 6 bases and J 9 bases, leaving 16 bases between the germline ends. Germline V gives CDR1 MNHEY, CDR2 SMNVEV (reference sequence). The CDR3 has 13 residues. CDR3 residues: CASSPQGKGTQYF. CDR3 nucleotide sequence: TGTGCCAGCAGCCCCCAGGGGAAGGGAACGCAGTATTTT.

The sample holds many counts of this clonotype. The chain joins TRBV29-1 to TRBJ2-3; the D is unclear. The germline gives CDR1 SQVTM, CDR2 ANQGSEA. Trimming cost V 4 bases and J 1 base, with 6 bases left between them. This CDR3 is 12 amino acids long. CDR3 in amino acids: CSVAEGTDTQYF. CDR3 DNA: TGCAGCGTTGCAGAGGGCACAGATACGCAGTATTTT.

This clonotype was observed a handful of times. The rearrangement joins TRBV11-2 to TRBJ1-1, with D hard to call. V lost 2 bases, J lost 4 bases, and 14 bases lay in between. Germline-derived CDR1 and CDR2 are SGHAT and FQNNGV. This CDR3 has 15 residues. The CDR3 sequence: CASSLIEAGSTEAFF. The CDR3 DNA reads TGTGCCAGCAGCTTAATCGAAGCGGGATCCACTGAAGCTTTCTTT. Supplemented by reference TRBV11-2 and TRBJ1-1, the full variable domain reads EAGVAQSPRYKIIEKRQSVAFWCNPISGHATLYWYQQILGQGPKLLIQFQNNGVVDDSQLPKDRFSAERLKGVDSTLKIQPAKLEDSAVYLCASSLIEAGSTEAFFGQGTRLTVV.

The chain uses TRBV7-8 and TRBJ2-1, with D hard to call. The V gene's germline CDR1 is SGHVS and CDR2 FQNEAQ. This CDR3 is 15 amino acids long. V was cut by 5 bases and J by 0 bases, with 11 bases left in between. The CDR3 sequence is CASSQDGNSYNEQFF. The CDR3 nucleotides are TGTGCCAGCAGCCAGGACGGCAACTCCTACAATGAGCAGTTCTTC. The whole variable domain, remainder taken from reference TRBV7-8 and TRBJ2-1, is GAGVSQSPRYKVAKRGQDVALRCDPISGHVSLFWYQQALGQGPEFLTYFQNEAQLDKSGLPSDRFFAERPEGSVSTLKIQRTQQEDSAVYLCASSQDGNSYNEQFFGPGTRLTVL.